Each of the 24 T cell receptor beta chains below was sequenced from the same sample in a study of shared clonotypes between healthy human individuals. Only in-frame clones appear in the TCRdb table, and some are missing; sequencing was by immunoSEQ multiplex PCR. The table lists approximately 2.4 million clones, 90% to 97% of them singletons. The material sequenced was naive CD4+ T cells sorted from blood. As for subset: CD45RA+ positively selected. These TCRs come from a man aged 18 to 30 in good health.

With respect to this clone: Other DNA sequences from this sample encode an identical CDR3 as well. The chain is built from TRBV10-1 and TRBJ1-2, with no clear D. The CDR3 length is 13 residues. Germline CDR1 is WNHNN and CDR2 is SYGVQD (reference sequence). Trimming stripped 0 bases from V and 4 bases from J, with 6 bases between. CDR3 residues: CASSESGGYGYTF. CDR3 in DNA: TGCGCCAGCAGTGAGTCGGGAGGCTATGGCTACACCTTC.

J is TRBJ2-2 and V is TRBV6-1; D ambiguous. Trimming removed 2 bases at V and 6 bases at J, with 10 bases between. The CDR3 loop spans 14 amino acids. Germline V CDR1 and CDR2: MNHNS, SASEGT. The CDR3 DNA reads TGTGCCAGCAGTGAACGGATAATCGCCGGGGAGCTGTTTTTT. Translated, it gives CASSERIIAGELFF.

The chain recombines TRBV6-5 with TRBJ1-1; D not resolved. Deletions cut 4 bases from V and 0 bases from J, with 12 bases between. Per the germline V gene, CDR1 is MNHEY and CDR2 is SVGAGI. The CDR3 spans 15 residues. The CDR3 spells CASSSFDRVNTEAFF. The CDR3 bases are TGTGCCAGCAGTTCCTTCGATAGGGTGAACACTGAAGCTTTCTTT.

The CDR3 DNA is TGCAGCACCGGGACAGGCGGCACTGAAGCTTTCTTT. Residues: CSTGTGGTEAFF. The V and J genes are TRBV29-1 and TRBJ1-1; 8 bases fit TRBD1. Germline assignment: CDR1 SQVTM and CDR2 ANQGSEA. V was pared by 8 bases and J by 4 bases, with 6 bases of the junction left unmatched. The CDR3 is made up of 12 amino acids.

The chain recombines TRBV7-2 with TRBJ2-3; D gene ambiguous. The germline V and J ends were trimmed by 1 base and 6 bases, with 11 bases remaining between them. This CDR3 has 14 amino acids. Germline CDR1 and CDR2: SGHTA and FQGNSA. The CDR3 here is CASSLVGQSDTQYF. CDR3 nucleotides: TGTGCCAGCAGCTTAGTAGGCCAGTCGGATACGCAGTATTTT.

This clone is a singleton in its sample. The V and J genes are TRBV6-5 and TRBJ2-7, with TRBD1 matching 7 bases. V lost 5 bases and J lost 2; bases outside the gene matches: 6. Germline-derived CDR1 and CDR2 are MNHEY and SVGAGI. There are 14 residues in the CDR3. CDR3 amino acids: CASSTRDSPYEQYF. The CDR3, as DNA: TGTGCCAGCAGTACCCGGGACAGCCCCTACGAGCAGTACTTC.

The chain is built from TRBV5-4 and TRBJ2-1, with 7 bases identical to TRBD2. The CDR3 spans 16 residues. The germline V gene encodes CDR1 SGHNT and CDR2 YYREEE (reference sequence). The trim removed 4 bases at V and 9 bases at J, leaving 16 bases unmatched. DNA for the CDR3: TGTGCCAGCAGCGCCTCGGGTGGCGGGGGTATAGTTGAGCAGTTCTTC. This encodes CASSASGGGGIVEQFF.

V is TRBV5-4 and J is TRBJ2-3; TRBD2 matches 7 bases. V dropped 1 base and J dropped 9; count of bases not matched to a gene: 5. The CDR3 sequence is 13 residues long. CDR1 SGHNT and CDR2 YYREEE come from the germline V gene (reference sequence). CDR3 nucleotide sequence: TGTGCCAGCAGCTTGTGGGGGGGTCGGACGCAGTATTTT. It yields the protein CASSLWGGRTQYF.

The chain joins TRBV5-6 to TRBJ2-3, with D possibly TRBD2 on 7 matching bases. The CDR3 spans 16 residues. V lost 4 bases and J lost 2, with 17 bases in between. Germline-derived CDR1 and CDR2 are SGHDT and YYEEEE. As DNA, the CDR3 is TGTGCCAGCAGCAAAGCAGGCGGGGGCCTCACAGATACGCAGTATTTT. Translation gives CASSKAGGGLTDTQYF.

The chain combines TRBV7-9 with TRBJ2-7, with 9 bases that match TRBD2. The CDR3 spans 15 residues. J gave up 2 bases and V 3 bases, and 5 bases lay outside the gene matches. The germline V gene encodes CDR1 SEHNR and CDR2 FQNEAQ (reference sequence). DNA for the CDR3: TGTGCCAGCAGCTTCCAACTAGCGGGTCCCTACGAGCAGTACTTC. It encodes CASSFQLAGPYEQYF.

With regard to this clone: Other nucleotide sequences in the sample specify the same CDR3. The rearrangement links TRBV6-4 to TRBJ2-3; a possible D gene is TRBD1 (6 bases). V was shortened by 8 bases and J by 1 base, with 10 bases between the two germline ends. Germline V gene lookup returns CDR1 MRHNA and CDR2 SNTAGT. This CDR3 spans 13 amino acids. CDR3 in amino acids: CASSRQGTDTQYF. In nucleotides, the CDR3 is TGTGCCAGCTCCCGACAGGGCACAGATACGCAGTATTTT.

The J gene is TRBJ2-7, the V gene TRBV9, with a tentative D call TRBD2 (6 bases). The V end lost 3 bases, the J end lost 0 bases, and 10 bases lay between the germline ends. CDR3 length equals 14 residues. Germline V gives CDR1 SGDLS, CDR2 YYNGEE. In DNA form, the CDR3 reads TGTGCCAGCAGCGCCCGGGACTTCTCCTACGAGCAGTACTTC. Its protein is CASSARDFSYEQYF.

This chain uses TRBV2 with TRBJ1-6; D gene uncertain. This CDR3 is built from 16 residues. V lost 6 bases to trimming and J lost 0 bases, with 12 bases between them. CDR1 and CDR2 from the germline V gene are SNHLY and FYNNEI. CDR3 region: CASSLLVSSYNSPLHF. The CDR3, as DNA: TGTGCCAGCAGCCTACTAGTCAGCTCCTATAATTCACCCCTCCACTTT.

The chain couples TRBV28 to TRBJ1-1; no firm D call. Germline values: CDR1 MDHEN, CDR2 SYDVKM. The length of the CDR3 is 14 residues. V was cut by 4 bases and J by 6 bases, with 15 bases left in between. The CDR3 DNA reads TGTGCCAGCAGTTCCGCCACTACGATCCCTGAAGCTTTCTTT. Translated: CASSSATTIPEAFF.

V usage is TRBV10-3 and J usage is TRBJ2-2; D might be TRBD1 (5 bases). Germline CDR1 ENHRY, CDR2 SYGVKD. The CDR3 has 14 residues. The germline V and J ends were trimmed by 2 bases and 7 bases, with 11 bases remaining between them. CDR3 nucleotides: TGTGCCATCAGTGAGAGGCAGGGTGACGGGGAGCTGTTTTTT. Translation: CAISERQGDGELFF.

The rearrangement joins TRBV4-1 to TRBJ2-5; 8 bases match TRBD1. With 0 bases clipped from V and 1 base from J, the junction kept 1 base outside the gene matches. This CDR3 is 15 amino acids long. Germline V CDR1 and CDR2: MGHRA, YSYEKL. The CDR3 spells CASSQDGQGQETQYF. CDR3 nucleotides: TGCGCCAGCAGCCAAGACGGACAGGGCCAAGAGACCCAGTACTTC.

The chain employs TRBV25-1 and TRBJ1-2, with D possibly matching TRBD1 (5 bases). Between the trimmed V and J ends, which lost 3 bases and 5 bases, there was a span of 7 bases. The CDR3 runs to 12 residues. CDR1 and CDR2 from the germline V gene are MGHDK and SYGVNS. CDR3 nucleotides: TGTGCCAGCAGTGATCAGGGATATGGCTACACCTTC. It is translated as CASSDQGYGYTF.

The chain recombines TRBV6-5 with TRBJ1-6, with D perhaps matching TRBD1 (5 bases). Per germline, CDR1 MNHEY and CDR2 SVGAGI. Deletions cut 2 bases from V and 8 bases from J, with 13 bases between. The CDR3 totals 15 residues. The CDR3 region is CASSYGGDWDSPLHF. The CDR3 coding sequence is TGTGCCAGCAGTTACGGAGGGGACTGGGATTCACCCCTCCACTTT.

The chain combines TRBV15 with TRBJ1-3, with 7 bases fitting TRBD1. The CDR3 has 17 residues. Germline CDR1 reads LNHNV; CDR2 reads YYDKDF (reference sequence). V shed 0 bases and J 2 bases; nucleotides not matched to a gene: 7. CDR3 amino acids: CATSRDWGTVTGNTIYF. The CDR3, as DNA: TGTGCCACCAGCAGAGATTGGGGGACAGTCACTGGAAACACCATATATTTT. Supplemented by reference TRBV15 and TRBJ1-3, the full variable domain reads DAMVIQNPRYQVTQFGKPVTLSCSQTLNHNVMYWYQQKSSQAPKLLFHYYDKDFNNEADTPDNFQSRRPNTSFCFLDIRSPGLGDTAMYLCATSRDWGTVTGNTIYFGEGSWLTVV.

To note about this clone: The junction and the germline gene differ at one end; a read error may be behind it. The chain is built from TRBV10-2 and TRBJ1-5; TRBD1 matches at 10 bases. CDR1 WSHSY and CDR2 SAAADI come from the germline V gene. This CDR3 contains 17 residues. This chain's CDR3 is CASSDWDRGMRNQPQHF. The CDR3 nucleotides read TGCGCCAGCAGTGATTGGGACAGGGGAATGCGCAATCAGCCCCAGCACTTT.

V usage is TRBV23-1 and J usage is TRBJ1-6; the D is unclear. Being an ORF, TRBV23-1 has a function that is uncertain. The V gene lost 4 bases and the J gene lost 6 bases, with 16 bases spanning the gap. The CDR3 covers 16 residues. CDR3: CASSPMGGRGNSPLHF. CDR3 coding DNA: TGCGCCAGCAGTCCAATGGGAGGAAGAGGTAATTCACCCCTCCACTTT.

J is TRBJ2-7 and V is TRBV9; 10 nucleotides align to TRBD2. This CDR3 comprises 16 residues. The germline V gene encodes CDR1 SGDLS and CDR2 YYNGEE. V trimming: 0 bases; J trimming: 5 bases; junction bases outside the gene matches: 8. The CDR3 region has the DNA TGTGCCAGCAGCGTAGATCCACTAGCGGGGATGAACGAGCAGTACTTC. Its translation: CASSVDPLAGMNEQYF.

The rearrangement uses TRBV28 and TRBJ2-7, with TRBD1 matching over 12 bases. The CDR3 has 15 residues. Trimming cost V 7 bases and J 1 base; bases outside gene matches: 5. Germline V lookup: CDR1 MDHEN, CDR2 SYDVKM. The CDR3 is CASTSGQGASYEQYF. CDR3 bases: TGTGCCAGCACCTCGGGACAGGGGGCGTCCTACGAGCAGTACTTC.

The J gene is TRBJ1-2, the V gene TRBV7-9, with a tentative D call TRBD1 (5 bases). Germline lookup yields CDR1 SEHNR and CDR2 FQNEAQ (reference sequence). The CDR3 extends over 14 amino acids. The V end lost 2 bases, the J end lost 8 bases, and 15 bases lay between the germline ends. Written as DNA, the CDR3 is TGTGCCAGCAGCTTAACATCGTTGGGGGTGGGCTACACCTTC. Translation gives CASSLTSLGVGYTF.